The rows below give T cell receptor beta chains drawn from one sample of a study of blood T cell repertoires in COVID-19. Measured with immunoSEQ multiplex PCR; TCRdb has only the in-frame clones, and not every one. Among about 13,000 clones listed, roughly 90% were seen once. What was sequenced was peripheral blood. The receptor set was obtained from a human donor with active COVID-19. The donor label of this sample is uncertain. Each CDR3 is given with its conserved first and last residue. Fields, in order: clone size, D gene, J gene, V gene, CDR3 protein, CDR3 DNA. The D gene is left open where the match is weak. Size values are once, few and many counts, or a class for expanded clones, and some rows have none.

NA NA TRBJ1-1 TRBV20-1 CSASEGGSGTEAFF TGCAGTGCTAGTGAGGGGGGAAGTGGCACTGAAGCTTTCTTT
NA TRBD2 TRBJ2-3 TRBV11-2 CASSQGGWRGAEPDTQYF TGTGCCAGCAGTCAAGGGGGATGGCGGGGGGCGGAACCAGATACGCAGTATTTT
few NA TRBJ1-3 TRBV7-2 CASSSGNTIYF TGTGCCAGCAGTTCAGGAAACACCATATATTTT
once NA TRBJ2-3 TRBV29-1 CSVLDQASTDTQYF TGCAGCGTTTTGGATCAGGCTAGCACAGATACGCAGTATTTT
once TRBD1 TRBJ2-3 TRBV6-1 CASSVRDRGTTTDTQYF TGTGCCAGCAGTGTCCGGGACAGGGGAACGACCACAGATACGCAGTATTTT
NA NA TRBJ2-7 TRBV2 CASSEESVYEQYF TGTGCCAGCAGTGAAGAGTCGGTCTACGAGCAGTACTTC
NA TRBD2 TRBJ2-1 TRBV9 CASSVGGASYNEQFF TGTGCCAGCAGCGTCGGGGGGGCTTCCTACAATGAGCAGTTCTTC
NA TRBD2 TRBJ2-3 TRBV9 CASSVSQGGGSKDTQYF TGTGCCAGCAGCGTCAGTCAAGGCGGGGGGTCCAAAGATACGCAGTATTTT
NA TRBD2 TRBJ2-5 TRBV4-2 CASSRRGGAGEETQYF TGTGCCAGCAGCCGAAGGGGTGGGGCGGGGGAAGAGACCCAGTACTTC
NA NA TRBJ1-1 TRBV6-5 CASSRQMNTEAFF TGTGCCAGCAGCCGACAGATGAACACTGAAGCTTTCTTT
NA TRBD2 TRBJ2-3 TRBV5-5 CATGTRADTQYF TGTGCCACCGGGACTAGGGCAGATACGCAGTATTTT
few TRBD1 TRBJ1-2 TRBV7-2 CASSFTGVYGYTF TGTGCCAGCAGCTTCACAGGGGTTTATGGCTACACCTTC
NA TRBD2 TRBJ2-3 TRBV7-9 CASGASGGADTQYF TGTGCCAGCGGAGCTAGCGGGGGGGCAGATACGCAGTATTTT
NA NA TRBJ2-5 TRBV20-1 CSASSGGLGETQYF TGCAGTGCTAGTTCGGGGGGCCTCGGGGAGACCCAGTACTTC
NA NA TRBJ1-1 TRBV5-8 CASSIDRRAEAFF TGTGCCAGCAGCATTGACAGAAGGGCTGAAGCTTTCTTT
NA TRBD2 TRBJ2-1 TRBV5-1 CASALRGAGGSYNEQFF TGCGCCAGCGCCTTGCGAGGAGCGGGGGGGTCGTACAATGAGCAGTTCTTC
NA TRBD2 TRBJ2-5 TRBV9 CASSESGGEETQYF TGTGCCAGCAGCGAGAGCGGGGGCGAAGAGACCCAGTACTTC
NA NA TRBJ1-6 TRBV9 CASSVVQDSPLHF TGTGCCAGCAGCGTAGTACAGGATTCACCCCTCCACTTT
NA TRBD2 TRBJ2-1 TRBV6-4 CASSREAGGPDEQFF TGTGCCAGCTCCCGGGAAGCGGGGGGGCCGGATGAGCAGTTCTTC
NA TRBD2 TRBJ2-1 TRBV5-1 CASSLEASGGYNEQFF TGCGCCAGCAGCTTGGAGGCTAGCGGGGGCTACAATGAGCAGTTCTTC
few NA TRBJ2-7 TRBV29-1 CSVGGSVTAYEQYF TGCAGCGTTGGAGGGTCAGTCACTGCCTACGAGCAGTACTTC
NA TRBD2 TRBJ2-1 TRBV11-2 CASSALRTSGGFYNEQFF TGTGCCAGCAGCGCTTTAAGGACTAGCGGGGGGTTCTACAATGAGCAGTTCTTC
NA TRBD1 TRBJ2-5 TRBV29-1 CSAPRTGAGTQYF TGCAGCGCCCCCCGGACAGGTGCGGGGACCCAGTACTTC
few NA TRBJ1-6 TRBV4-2 CASSQDLWSTSPLHF TGTGCCAGCAGCCAAGATCTTTGGTCTACCTCACCCCTCCACTTT
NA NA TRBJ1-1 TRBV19 CASSIGAGSAFF TGTGCCAGTAGTATAGGCGCAGGGTCGGCTTTCTTT
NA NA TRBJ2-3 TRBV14 CASSQRGRASWDTQYF TGTGCCAGCAGCCAAAGGGGCAGGGCTAGTTGGGATACGCAGTATTTT
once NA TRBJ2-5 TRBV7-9 CASSRGSQETQYF TGTGCCAGCAGCCGGGGGAGCCAAGAGACCCAGTACTTC
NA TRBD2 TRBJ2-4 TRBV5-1 CASSPTAGGKNIQYF TGCGCCAGCAGCCCTACGGCGGGGGGGAAAAACATTCAGTACTTC
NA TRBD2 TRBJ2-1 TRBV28 CASSRLAGSSYNEQFF TGTGCCAGCAGTCGACTAGCGGGGAGCTCCTACAATGAGCAGTTCTTC